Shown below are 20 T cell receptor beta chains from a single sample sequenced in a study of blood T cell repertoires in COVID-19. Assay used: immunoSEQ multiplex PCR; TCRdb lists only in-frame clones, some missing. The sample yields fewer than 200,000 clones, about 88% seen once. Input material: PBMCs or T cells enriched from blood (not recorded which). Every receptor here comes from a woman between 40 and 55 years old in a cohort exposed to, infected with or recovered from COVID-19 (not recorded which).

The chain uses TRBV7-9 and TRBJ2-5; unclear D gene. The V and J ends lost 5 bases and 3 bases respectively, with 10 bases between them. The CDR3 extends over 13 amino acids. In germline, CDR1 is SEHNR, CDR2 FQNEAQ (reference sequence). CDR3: CASSPEAKETQYF. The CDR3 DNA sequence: TGTGCCAGCAGCCCCGAGGCCAAAGAGACCCAGTACTTC.

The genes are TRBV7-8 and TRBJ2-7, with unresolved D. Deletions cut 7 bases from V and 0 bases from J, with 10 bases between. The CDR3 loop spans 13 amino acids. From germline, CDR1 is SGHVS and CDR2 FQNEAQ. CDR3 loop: CASTRRSSYEQYF. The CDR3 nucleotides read TGTGCCAGCACCCGTAGGAGCTCCTACGAGCAGTACTTC. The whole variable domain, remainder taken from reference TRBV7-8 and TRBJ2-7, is GAGVSQSPRYKVAKRGQDVALRCDPISGHVSLFWYQQALGQGPEFLTYFQNEAQLDKSGLPSDRFFAERPEGSVSTLKIQRTQQEDSAVYLCASTRRSSYEQYFGPGTRLTVT.

The CDR3 region has the DNA TGCGCCAGCAGCCAAGATCCCATCTCTGGAAACACCATATATTTT. This codes for CASSQDPISGNTIYF. V usage is TRBV4-1 and J usage is TRBJ1-3, with unresolved D. Per germline, CDR1 MGHRA and CDR2 YSYEKL. Trimming shortened V by 0 bases and J by 0 bases, and 6 bases separated the two germline ends. CDR3 length equals 15 residues.

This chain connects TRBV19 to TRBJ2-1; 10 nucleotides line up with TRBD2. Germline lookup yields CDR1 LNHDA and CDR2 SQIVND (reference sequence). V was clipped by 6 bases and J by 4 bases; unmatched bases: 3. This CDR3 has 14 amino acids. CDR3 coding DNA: TGTGCCAGTAGCGAGCGGGAGGGGTACAATGAGCAGTTCTTC. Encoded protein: CASSEREGYNEQFF.

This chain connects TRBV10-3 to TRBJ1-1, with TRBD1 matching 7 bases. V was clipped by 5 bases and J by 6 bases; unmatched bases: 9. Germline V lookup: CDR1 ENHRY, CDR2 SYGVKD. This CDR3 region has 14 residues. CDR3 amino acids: CAISPTGDRAEAFF. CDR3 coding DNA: TGTGCCATCAGTCCTACAGGGGATAGGGCTGAAGCTTTCTTT.

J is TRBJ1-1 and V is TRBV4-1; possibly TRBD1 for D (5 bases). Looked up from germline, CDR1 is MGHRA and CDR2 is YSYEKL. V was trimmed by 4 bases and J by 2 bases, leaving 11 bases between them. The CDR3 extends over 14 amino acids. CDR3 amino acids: CASSPQALNTEAFF. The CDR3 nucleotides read TGCGCCAGCAGCCCACAGGCGTTAAACACTGAAGCTTTCTTT.

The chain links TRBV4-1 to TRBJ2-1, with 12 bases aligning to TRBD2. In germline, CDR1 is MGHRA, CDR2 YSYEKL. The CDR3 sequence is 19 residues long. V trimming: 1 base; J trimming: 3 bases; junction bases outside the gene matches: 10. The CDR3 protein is CASSQVLAGGPKNYNEQFF. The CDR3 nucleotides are TGCGCCAGCAGCCAAGTCCTAGCGGGGGGGCCAAAAAACTACAATGAGCAGTTCTTC.

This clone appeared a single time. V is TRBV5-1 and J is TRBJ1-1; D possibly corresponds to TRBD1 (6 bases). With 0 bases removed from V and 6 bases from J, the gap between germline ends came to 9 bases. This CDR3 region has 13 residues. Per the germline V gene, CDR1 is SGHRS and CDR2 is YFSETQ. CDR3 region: CASSLDRAAEAFF. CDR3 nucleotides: TGCGCCAGCAGCTTGGACAGGGCGGCTGAAGCTTTCTTT.

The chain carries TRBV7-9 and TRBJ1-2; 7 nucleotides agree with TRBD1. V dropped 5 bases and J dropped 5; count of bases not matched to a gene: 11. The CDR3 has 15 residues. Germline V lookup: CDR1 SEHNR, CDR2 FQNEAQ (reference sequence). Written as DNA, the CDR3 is TGTGCCAGCAGCACGGCCCGGACAGGACCTTATGGCTACACCTTC. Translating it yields CASSTARTGPYGYTF.

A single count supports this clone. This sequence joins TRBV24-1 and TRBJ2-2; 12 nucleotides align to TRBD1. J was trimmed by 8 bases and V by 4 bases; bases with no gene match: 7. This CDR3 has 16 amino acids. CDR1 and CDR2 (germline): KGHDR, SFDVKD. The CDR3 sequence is CATSEPGQGAAGELFF. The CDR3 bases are TGTGCCACCAGTGAACCGGGACAGGGGGCTGCGGGGGAGCTGTTTTTT.

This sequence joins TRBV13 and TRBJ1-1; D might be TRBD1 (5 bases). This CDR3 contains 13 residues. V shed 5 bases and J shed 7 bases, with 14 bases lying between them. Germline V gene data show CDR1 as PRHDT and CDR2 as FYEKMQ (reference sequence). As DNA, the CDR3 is TGTGCCAGCAGCGGGGACGGGGGTAGTGAAGCTTTCTTT. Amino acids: CASSGDGGSEAFF.

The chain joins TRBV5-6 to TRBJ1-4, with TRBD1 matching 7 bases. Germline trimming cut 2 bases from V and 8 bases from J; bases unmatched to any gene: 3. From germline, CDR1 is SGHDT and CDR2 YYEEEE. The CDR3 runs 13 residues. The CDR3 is CASSLMTGEKLFF. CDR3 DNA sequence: TGTGCCAGCAGCTTAATGACAGGGGAAAAACTGTTTTTT.

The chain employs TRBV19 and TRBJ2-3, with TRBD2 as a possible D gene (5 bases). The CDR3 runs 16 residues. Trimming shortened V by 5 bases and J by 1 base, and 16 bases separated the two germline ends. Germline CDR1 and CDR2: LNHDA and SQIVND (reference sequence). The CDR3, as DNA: TGTGCCAGTAGTGGGCGGGTTTGGAGCGGCACAGATACGCAGTATTTT. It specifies CASSGRVWSGTDTQYF.

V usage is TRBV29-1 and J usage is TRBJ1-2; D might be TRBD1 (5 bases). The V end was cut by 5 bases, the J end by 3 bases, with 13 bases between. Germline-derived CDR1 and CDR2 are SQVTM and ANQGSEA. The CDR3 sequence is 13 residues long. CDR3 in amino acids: CSVLTERHYGYTF. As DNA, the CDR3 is TGCAGCGTTTTGACAGAACGCCACTATGGCTACACCTTC.

The CDR3 coding sequence is TGTGCCAGCTCATTAGCCGGGACAGGGGGCGACGGAACTGAAGCTTTCTTT. Protein product: CASSLAGTGGDGTEAFF. The V gene is TRBV18, the J gene TRBJ1-1; 12 nucleotides match TRBD1. The CDR3 is 17 amino acids. Germline lookup yields CDR1 KGHSH and CDR2 LQKENI. With 5 bases clipped from V and 5 bases from J, the junction kept 12 bases outside the gene matches.

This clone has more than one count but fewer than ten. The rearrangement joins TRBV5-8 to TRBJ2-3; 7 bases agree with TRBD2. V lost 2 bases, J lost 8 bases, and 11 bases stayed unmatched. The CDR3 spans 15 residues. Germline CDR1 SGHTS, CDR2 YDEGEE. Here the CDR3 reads CASSFRRGTRGTQYF. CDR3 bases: TGTGCCAGCAGCTTCAGGCGGGGGACGAGGGGTACGCAGTATTTT.

The CDR3 region is CATSKTGGALDGYTF. In nucleotides, the CDR3 is TGTGCCACCAGTAAAACAGGGGGCGCGTTGGATGGCTACACCTTC. V is TRBV24-1 and J is TRBJ1-2; the match to TRBD1 covers 9 bases. CDR1 is KGHDR, CDR2 SFDVKD, per germline. V trimming: 6 bases; J trimming: 6 bases; junction bases outside the gene matches: 10. This CDR3 is built from 15 residues.

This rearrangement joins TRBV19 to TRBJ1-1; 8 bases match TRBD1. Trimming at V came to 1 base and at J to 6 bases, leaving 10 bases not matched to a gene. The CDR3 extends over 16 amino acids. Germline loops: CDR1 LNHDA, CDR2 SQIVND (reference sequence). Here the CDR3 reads CASSIALGRGLAEAFF. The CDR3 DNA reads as TGTGCCAGTAGTATAGCCCTGGGCAGGGGGCTTGCTGAAGCTTTCTTT. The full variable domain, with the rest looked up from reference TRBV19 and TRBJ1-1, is DGGITQSPKYLFRKEGQNVTLSCEQNLNHDAMYWYRQDPGQGLRLIYYSQIVNDFQKGDIAEGYSVSREKKESFPLTVTSAQKNPTAFYLCASSIALGRGLAEAFFGQGTRLTVV.

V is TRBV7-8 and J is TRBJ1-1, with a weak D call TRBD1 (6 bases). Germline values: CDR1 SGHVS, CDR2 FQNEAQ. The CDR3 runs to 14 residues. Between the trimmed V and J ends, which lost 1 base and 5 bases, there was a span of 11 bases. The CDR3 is CASSLGYRETEAFF. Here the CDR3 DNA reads TGTGCCAGCAGCTTAGGGTACAGGGAGACTGAAGCTTTCTTT.

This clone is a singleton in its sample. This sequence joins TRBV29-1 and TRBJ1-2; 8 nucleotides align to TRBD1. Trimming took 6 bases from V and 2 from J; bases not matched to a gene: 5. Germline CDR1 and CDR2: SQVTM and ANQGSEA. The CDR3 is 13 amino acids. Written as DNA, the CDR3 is TGCAGCGTACCCGGACAGGGAAACTATGGCTACACCTTC. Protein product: CSVPGQGNYGYTF.